Reported below is one T cell receptor (beta chain). Its antigen remains undetermined. No clone much larger than this one lies a single base away; base qualities are absent. The library came from the immunoSEQ multiplex PCR assay. For TCR sequencing, RNA was extracted from every sample and reverse transcribed into cDNA to serve as template. First-strand cDNA was synthesized using SuperScript III with a 2:1 mix of oligo-dT and random hexamers. A synthetic immune receptor repertoire was used to assess amplification bias, and residual bias was removed computationally. In the original analysis: After raw reads were preprocessed to remove errors, the CDR3 was defined following IMGT conventions as running from the conserved cysteine to phenylalanine. To get clonality, Shannon entropy was normalized by log2 of the number of productive unique TCRs and the result was subtracted from 1. Scalp TCRbeta sequences were cross-referenced with sorted blood CD4 and CD8 repertoires so that the CD4 or CD8 identity of scalp clones could be inferred. TCRdb holds this immuneACCESS table with in-frame rearrangements only. Some clones are missing; in checked studies, unresolved V genes explain under half, and the rest has no known cause. V, J and clone size were drawn from that table, and D and trimming were deduced from the DNA. This sample gives 150,000 or so clones in total; about 72% of them show up just once. The ten biggest clones cover 10% to 12% of the sample.

From its cysteine to its phenylalanine, the CDR3 spans 18 amino acids. CDR3 DNA is the only sequence kept; it has 54 bases, read in frame from the first base. V is cut by 0 bases and J by 2 bases, and the space between the germline ends is 17 bases. The germline V gene supplies CDR1 SGHDT and CDR2 YYEEEE. This sample was taken from a study of CD8+ T cells in alopecia areata listed by TCRdb under 2018. As for the study more broadly: The treated patients took part in an open-label pilot trial in which moderate-to-severe alopecia areata was treated with oral tofacitinib at 5 to 10 mg twice daily. Tofacitinib was administered for 6 to 18 months, and 6 months of follow-up off drug were then conducted to assess delayed response and recurrence. Human TCRbeta sequencing covered scalp tissue and sorted CD4+ and CD8+ peripheral blood T cells from patchy and totalis/universalis alopecia areata patients and healthy controls. Biopsies were taken from tofacitinib-treated patients at baseline and again at 4 and 24 weeks into treatment, and several of those patients also had a later scalp biopsy. RNA came from the PAXgene miRNA kit for fixed scalp, the miRNeasy kit for PBMCs, and the RNeasy kit for mouse skin. Clonality in the scalp was compared among normal scalp (n=4), patchy alopecia areata scalp (n=8), and alopecia totalis/universalis scalp (n=8). TCRbeta CDR3 regions were amplified by immunoSEQ multiplex PCR with 35 Vbeta forward and 13 Jbeta reverse primers. In both human patients and the C3H/HeJ mouse model, the study applied high-throughput TCRbeta sequencing to look at T cell clonal expansion in alopecia areata.

This specimen's time point label, interpreted: baseline before oral tofacitinib. Lesional scalp punch biopsies and peripheral blood were obtained from alopecia areata patients. PBMCs were isolated by density centrifugation and stained for CD3, CD4 and CD8, after which CD4+ and CD8+ T cells were sorted on a FACSAria. What the work shows at the level of the full study, not this receptor alone: Lesional scalp, especially in alopecia totalis/universalis, showed higher clonality and more expanded CD8+ clones than normal scalp, suggesting antigenic drive. Scalp TCR repertoire analysis is complicated because resident alphabeta T cells in normal human skin are also sequenced, whereas mouse skin is dominated by gammadelta T cells. Shared TCR sequences between patients were less evident than in mice, which may be partly attributable to HLA diversity in the patient population.

The sample in question was CD8+ T cells sorted from blood, obtained at week 0. This receptor was taken from a human donor with alopecia areata. The receptor chain draws on TRBV5-6 and TRBJ1-4, with TRBD1 tentatively as D gene (6 bases match). The CDR3 loop reads CASSLDPGGAATNEKLFF. The DNA sequence is as follows: TGTGCCAGCAGCTTGGATCCGGGGGGCGCAGCCACTAATGAAAAACTGTTTTTT.